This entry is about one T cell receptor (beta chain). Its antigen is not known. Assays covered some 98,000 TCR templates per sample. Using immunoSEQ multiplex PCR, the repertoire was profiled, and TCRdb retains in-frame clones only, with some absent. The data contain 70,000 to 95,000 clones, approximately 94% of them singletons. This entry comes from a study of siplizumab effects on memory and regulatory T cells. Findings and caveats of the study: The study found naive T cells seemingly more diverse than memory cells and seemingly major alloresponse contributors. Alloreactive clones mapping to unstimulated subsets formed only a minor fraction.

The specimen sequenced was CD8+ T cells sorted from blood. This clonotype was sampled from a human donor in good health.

This chain's CDR3 is CASSQVRASGSYEQYF. The CDR3 DNA follows: TGTGCCAGCAGCCAGGTACGAGCTAGCGGGAGCTACGAGCAGTACTTC. V usage is TRBV4-2 and J usage is TRBJ2-7; 10 bases agree with TRBD2. Germline V CDR1 and CDR2: LGHNA, YNFKEQ. The V gene end was trimmed by 3 bases and the J gene end by 3 bases; junction bases not matched to a gene: 8. This CDR3 comprises 16 residues.